The 6 T cell receptor beta chains below all came from one sample that was sequenced in a study of shared clonotypes between healthy human individuals. The repertoire was sequenced with immunoSEQ multiplex PCR; TCRdb's copy has only in-frame clones and lacks some. The sample shows about 480,000 clones, over 75% of them seen only once. Sample: PBMCs. These receptors were obtained from a woman aged 35 to 49 in good health. Some clones in this sample may be carry-over from other donors' samples.

The chain is built from TRBV10-3 and TRBJ2-1; D possibly uses TRBD1 or TRBD2 (5 bases each). Trimming removed 0 bases from V and 7 bases from J, with 19 bases in between. This CDR3 region has 17 residues. Germline CDR1 and CDR2: ENHRY and SYGVKD. The CDR3 sequence: CAISESNWGRGKNEQFF. CDR3 DNA: TGTGCCATCAGTGAGTCGAATTGGGGGAGAGGTAAGAATGAGCAGTTCTTC.

This clone appeared many times. This chain uses TRBV29-1 with TRBJ2-7; weak D call: TRBD2 (6 bases). V lost 2 bases and J 7 bases, leaving 18 bases between the germline ends. Germline V gene data show CDR1 as SQVTM and CDR2 as ANQGSEA. The CDR3 has 14 residues. CDR3 sequence: CSVEKEGLRGEQYF. CDR3 bases: TGCAGCGTTGAAAAGGAGGGACTCCGGGGGGAGCAGTACTTC.

This clone showed up just once. Other DNA sequences in this specimen translate into the identical CDR3. The chain combines TRBV13 with TRBJ1-2, with D tentatively TRBD1 (6 bases). V lost 1 base and J lost 8, with 17 bases in between. CDR3 length equals 15 residues. From germline, CDR1 is PRHDT and CDR2 FYEKMQ (reference sequence). The CDR3: CASSLALWDGGGYTF. As DNA, the CDR3 is TGTGCCAGCAGCTTAGCCCTGTGGGATGGGGGCGGCTACACCTTC.

DNA for the CDR3: TGCGCCAGCAGTCAATTCGGGCGGGAGGGGGTCACCGGGGAGCTGTTTTTT. It is translated as CASSQFGREGVTGELFF. This chain joins TRBV23-1 and TRBJ2-2, with 9 bases that match TRBD2. TRBV23-1 qualifies as an ORF whose function is uncertain. The CDR3 runs 17 residues. Trimming took 1 base from V and 4 from J; bases not matched to a gene: 7.

This chain's CDR3 is CASSLVAVSYEQYF. The CDR3 DNA follows: TGCGCCAGCAGCTTGGTGGCGGTTTCTTACGAGCAGTACTTC. The chain couples TRBV5-1 to TRBJ2-7, with no clear D. The ends were cut back, 0 bases at V and 4 bases at J, with 11 bases in the middle. This CDR3 contains 14 residues. Germline CDR1 reads SGHRS; CDR2 reads YFSETQ.

The V call is TRBV11-2, the J call TRBJ1-1; a weak D match, TRBD1 (6 bases). Germline V gene sequence: CDR1 SGHAT, CDR2 FQNNGV. The V gene lost 6 bases and the J gene lost 5 bases, with 16 bases spanning the gap. This CDR3 region has 14 residues. The CDR3 DNA follows: TGTGCCAGCAGAACAGAAGACAGGCCGACTGAAGCTTTCTTT. Translated, it gives CASRTEDRPTEAFF.